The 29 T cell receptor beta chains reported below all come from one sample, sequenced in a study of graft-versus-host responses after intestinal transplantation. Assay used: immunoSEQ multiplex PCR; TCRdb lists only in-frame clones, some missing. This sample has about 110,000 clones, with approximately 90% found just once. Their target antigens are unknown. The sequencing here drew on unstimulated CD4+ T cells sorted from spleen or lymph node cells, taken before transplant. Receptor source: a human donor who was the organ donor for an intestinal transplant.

The CDR3 loop reads CASSQAPPRGATYNEQFF. CDR3 nucleotides: TGCGCCAGCAGCCAAGCCCCCCCTCGCGGGGCTACCTACAATGAGCAGTTCTTC. The chain has TRBV4-1 and TRBJ2-1; D is perhaps TRBD2 (6 bases). CDR1 and CDR2 (germline): MGHRA, YSYEKL. The CDR3 loop spans 18 amino acids. V shed 1 base and J shed 2 bases, with 18 bases lying between them.

The CDR3 loop is CASSLAASGRPYEQYF. The CDR3 DNA sequence: TGTGCCAGCAGTTTGGCGGCTAGCGGGAGACCCTACGAGCAGTACTTC. This sequence joins TRBV27 and TRBJ2-7; TRBD2 agrees at 10 bases. This CDR3 region has 16 residues. Germline V gene sequence: CDR1 MNHEY, CDR2 SMNVEV (reference sequence). Trimming removed 3 bases from V and 2 bases from J; junction bases left unmatched: 7.

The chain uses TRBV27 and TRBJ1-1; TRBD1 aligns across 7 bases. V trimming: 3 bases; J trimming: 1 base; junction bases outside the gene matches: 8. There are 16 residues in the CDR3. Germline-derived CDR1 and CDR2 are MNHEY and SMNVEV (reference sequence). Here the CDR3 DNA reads TGTGCCAGCAGTTTGTTTTTTGGGACAGAGAACACTGAAGCTTTCTTT. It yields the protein CASSLFFGTENTEAFF.

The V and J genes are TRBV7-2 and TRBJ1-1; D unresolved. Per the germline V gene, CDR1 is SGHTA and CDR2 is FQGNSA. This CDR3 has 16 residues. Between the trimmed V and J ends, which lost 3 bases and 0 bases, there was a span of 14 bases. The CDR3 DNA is TGTGCCAGCAGCTTTCTACAGACCTTCATGAACACTGAAGCTTTCTTT. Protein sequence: CASSFLQTFMNTEAFF. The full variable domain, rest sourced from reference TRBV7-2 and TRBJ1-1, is GAGVSQSPSNKVTEKGKDVELRCDPISGHTALYWYRQSLGQGLEFLIYFQGNSAPDKSGLPSDRFSAERTGGSVSTLTIQRTQQEDSAVYLCASSFLQTFMNTEAFFGQGTRLTVV.

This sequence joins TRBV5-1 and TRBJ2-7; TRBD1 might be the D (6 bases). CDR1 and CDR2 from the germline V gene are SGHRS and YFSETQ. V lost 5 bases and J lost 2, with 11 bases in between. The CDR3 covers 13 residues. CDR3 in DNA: TGCGCCAGCAGACTAGGGGGAACCTACGAGCAGTACTTC. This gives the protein CASRLGGTYEQYF.

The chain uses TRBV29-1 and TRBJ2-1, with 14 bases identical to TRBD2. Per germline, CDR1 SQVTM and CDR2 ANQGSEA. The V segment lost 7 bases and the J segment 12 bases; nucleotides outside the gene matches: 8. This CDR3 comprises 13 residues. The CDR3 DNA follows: TGCAGCGCTGGGACTAGCGGGAGAATCGGGCAGTTCTTC. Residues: CSAGTSGRIGQFF.

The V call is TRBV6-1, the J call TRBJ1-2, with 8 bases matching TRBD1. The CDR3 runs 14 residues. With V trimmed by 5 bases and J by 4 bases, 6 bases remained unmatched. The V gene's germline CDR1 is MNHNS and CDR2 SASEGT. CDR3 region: CASSSGQGGYGYTF. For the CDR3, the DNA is TGTGCCAGCAGTTCCGGACAGGGTGGCTATGGCTACACCTTC.

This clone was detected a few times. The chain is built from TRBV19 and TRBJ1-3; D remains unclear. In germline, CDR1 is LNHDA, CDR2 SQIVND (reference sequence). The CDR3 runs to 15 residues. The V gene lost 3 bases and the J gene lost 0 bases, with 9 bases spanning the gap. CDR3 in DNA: TGTGCCAGTAGTATCGGACCCTTCTCTGGAAACACCATATATTTT. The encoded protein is CASSIGPFSGNTIYF. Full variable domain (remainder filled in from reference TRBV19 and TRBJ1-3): DGGITQSPKYLFRKEGQNVTLSCEQNLNHDAMYWYRQDPGQGLRLIYYSQIVNDFQKGDIAEGYSVSREKKESFPLTVTSAQKNPTAFYLCASSIGPFSGNTIYFGEGSWLTVV.

The CDR3 sequence is CASRLRGTSGNTIYF. DNA for the CDR3: TGTGCCAGCAGGTTGAGGGGGACCTCTGGAAACACCATATATTTT. The chain is built from TRBV6-1 and TRBJ1-3; a possible D gene is TRBD1 (6 bases). V was cut by 6 bases and J by 0 bases, with 12 bases left in between. Germline V gene data show CDR1 as MNHNS and CDR2 as SASEGT. This CDR3 is 15 amino acids long.

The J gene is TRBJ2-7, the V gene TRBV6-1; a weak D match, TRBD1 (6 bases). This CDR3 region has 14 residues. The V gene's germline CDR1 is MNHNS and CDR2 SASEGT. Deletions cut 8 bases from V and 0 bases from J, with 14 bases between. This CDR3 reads CASAPRTVSYEQYF. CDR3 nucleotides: TGTGCCAGCGCACCGCGGACAGTCTCCTACGAGCAGTACTTC.

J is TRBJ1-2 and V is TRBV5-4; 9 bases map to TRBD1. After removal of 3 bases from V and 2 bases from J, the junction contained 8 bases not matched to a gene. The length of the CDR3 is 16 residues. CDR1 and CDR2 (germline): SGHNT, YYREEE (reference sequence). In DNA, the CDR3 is TGTGCCAGCAGCTCCTGGCGCGGACAGGGGAACTATGGCTACACCTTC. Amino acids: CASSSWRGQGNYGYTF.

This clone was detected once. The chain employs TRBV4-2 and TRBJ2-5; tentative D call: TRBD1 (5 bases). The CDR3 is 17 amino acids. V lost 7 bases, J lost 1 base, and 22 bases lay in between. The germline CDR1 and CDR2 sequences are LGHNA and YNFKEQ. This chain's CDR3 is CASTLTWGFPRQETQYF. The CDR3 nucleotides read TGTGCCAGCACTCTAACCTGGGGCTTTCCACGCCAAGAGACCCAGTACTTC.

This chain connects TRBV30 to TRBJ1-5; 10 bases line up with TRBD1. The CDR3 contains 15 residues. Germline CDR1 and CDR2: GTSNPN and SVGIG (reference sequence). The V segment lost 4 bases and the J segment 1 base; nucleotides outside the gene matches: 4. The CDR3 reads CAWNRQGASNQPQHF. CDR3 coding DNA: TGTGCCTGGAACCGACAGGGGGCGAGCAATCAGCCCCAGCATTTT.

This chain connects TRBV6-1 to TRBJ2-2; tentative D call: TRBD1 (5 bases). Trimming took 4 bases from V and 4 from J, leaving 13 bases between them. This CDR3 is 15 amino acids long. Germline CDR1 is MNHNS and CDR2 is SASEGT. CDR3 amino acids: CASSATRQGTGELFF. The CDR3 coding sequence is TGTGCCAGCAGTGCCACAAGGCAGGGCACCGGGGAGCTGTTTTTT.

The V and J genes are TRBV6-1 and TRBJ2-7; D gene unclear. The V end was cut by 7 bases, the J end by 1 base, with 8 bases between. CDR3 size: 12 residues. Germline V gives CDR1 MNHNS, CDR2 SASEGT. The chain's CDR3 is CASTLGSYEQYF. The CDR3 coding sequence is TGTGCCAGCACTCTGGGATCCTACGAGCAGTACTTC.

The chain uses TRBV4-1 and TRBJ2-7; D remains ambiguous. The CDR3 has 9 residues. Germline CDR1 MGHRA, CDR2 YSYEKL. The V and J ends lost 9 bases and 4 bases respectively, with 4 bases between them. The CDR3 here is CARNYEQYF. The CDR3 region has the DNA TGCGCCAGAAATTACGAGCAGTACTTC.

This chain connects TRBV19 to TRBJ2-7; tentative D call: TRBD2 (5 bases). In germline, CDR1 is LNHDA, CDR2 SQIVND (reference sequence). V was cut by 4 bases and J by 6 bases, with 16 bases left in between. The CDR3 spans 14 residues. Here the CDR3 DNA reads TGTGCCAGTAGTACGAAGGACGGGAAACGCGAGCAGTACTTC. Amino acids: CASSTKDGKREQYF.

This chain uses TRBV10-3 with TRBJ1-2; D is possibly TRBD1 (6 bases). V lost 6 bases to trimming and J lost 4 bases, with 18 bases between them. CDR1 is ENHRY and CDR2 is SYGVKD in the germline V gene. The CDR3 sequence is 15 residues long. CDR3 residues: CAISENRALGYGYTF. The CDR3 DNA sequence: TGTGCCATCAGCGAAAACAGGGCCCTTGGCTATGGCTACACCTTC.

The CDR3 reads CASGPAVTPKREAPYEQYF. The CDR3 DNA reads as TGTGCTAGTGGTCCGGCCGTCACTCCGAAGCGGGAGGCGCCCTACGAGCAGTACTTC. The V gene is TRBV12-5, the J gene TRBJ2-7; 9 nucleotides agree with TRBD2. Germline V lookup: CDR1 LGHNT, CDR2 FRNRAP. V lost 5 bases, J lost 2 bases, and 19 bases stayed unmatched. The CDR3 length is 19 residues.

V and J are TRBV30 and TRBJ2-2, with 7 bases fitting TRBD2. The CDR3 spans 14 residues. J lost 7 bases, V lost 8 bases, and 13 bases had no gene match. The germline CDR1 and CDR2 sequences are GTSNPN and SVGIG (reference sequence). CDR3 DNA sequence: TGTGCCGGTTATGTGGCGGGAGCGGGCGGGGAGCTGTTTTTT. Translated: CAGYVAGAGGELFF.

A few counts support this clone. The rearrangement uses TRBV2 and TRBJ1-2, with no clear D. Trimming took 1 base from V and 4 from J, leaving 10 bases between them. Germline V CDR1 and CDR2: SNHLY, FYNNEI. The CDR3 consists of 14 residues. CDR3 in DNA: TGTGCCAGCAGTGAAGGGTGGCAGATCTATGGCTACACCTTC. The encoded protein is CASSEGWQIYGYTF.

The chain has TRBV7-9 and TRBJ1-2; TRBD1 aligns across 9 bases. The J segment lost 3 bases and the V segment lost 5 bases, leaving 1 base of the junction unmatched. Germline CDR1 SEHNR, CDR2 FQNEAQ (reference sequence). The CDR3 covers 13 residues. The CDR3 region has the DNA TGTGCCAGCAGCGGGACAGGGTACTATGGCTACACCTTC. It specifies CASSGTGYYGYTF.

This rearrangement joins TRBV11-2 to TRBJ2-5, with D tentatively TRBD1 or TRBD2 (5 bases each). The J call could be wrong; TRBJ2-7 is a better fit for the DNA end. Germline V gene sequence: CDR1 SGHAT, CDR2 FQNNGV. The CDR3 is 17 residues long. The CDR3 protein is CASSSPRGLTRFDEQYF. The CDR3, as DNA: TGTGCCAGCAGTTCCCCCCGGGGCCTAACTAGGTTCGACGAGCAGTACTTC.

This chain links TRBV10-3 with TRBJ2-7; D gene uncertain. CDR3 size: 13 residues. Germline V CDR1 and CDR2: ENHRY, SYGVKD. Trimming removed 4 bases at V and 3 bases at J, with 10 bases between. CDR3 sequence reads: CAISGLPLYEQYF. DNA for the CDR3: TGTGCCATCAGTGGGCTACCTCTCTACGAGCAGTACTTC.

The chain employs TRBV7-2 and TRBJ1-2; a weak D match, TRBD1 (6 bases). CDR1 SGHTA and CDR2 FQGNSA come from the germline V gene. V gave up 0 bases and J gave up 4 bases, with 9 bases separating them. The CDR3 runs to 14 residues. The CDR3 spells CASSLAVGGYGYTF. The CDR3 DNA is TGTGCCAGCAGCTTAGCGGTAGGGGGCTATGGCTACACCTTC.

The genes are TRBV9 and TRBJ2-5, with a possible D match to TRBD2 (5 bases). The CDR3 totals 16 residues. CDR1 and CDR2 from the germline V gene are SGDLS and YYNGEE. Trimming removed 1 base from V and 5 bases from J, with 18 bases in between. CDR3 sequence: CASSVQPDPRGETQYF. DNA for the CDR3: TGTGCCAGCAGCGTACAACCGGACCCACGCGGGGAGACCCAGTACTTC. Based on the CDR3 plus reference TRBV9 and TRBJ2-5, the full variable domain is DSGVTQTPKHLITATGQRVTLRCSPRSGDLSVYWYQQSLDQGLQFLIQYYNGEERAKGNILERFSAQQFPDLHSELNLSSLELGDSALYFCASSVQPDPRGETQYFGPGTRLLVL.

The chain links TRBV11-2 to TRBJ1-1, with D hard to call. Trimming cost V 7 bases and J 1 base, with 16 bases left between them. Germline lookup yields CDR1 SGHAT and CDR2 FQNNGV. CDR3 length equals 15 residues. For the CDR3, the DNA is TGTGCCAGCACCCACCTCCGACGGACGAACACTGAAGCTTTCTTT. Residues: CASTHLRRTNTEAFF.

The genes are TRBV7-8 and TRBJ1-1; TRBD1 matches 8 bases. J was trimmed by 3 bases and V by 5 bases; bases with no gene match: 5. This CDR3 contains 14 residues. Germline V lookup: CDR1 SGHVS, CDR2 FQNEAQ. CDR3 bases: TGTGCCAGCAGCGCGAGGACAGGGCACACTGAAGCTTTCTTT. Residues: CASSARTGHTEAFF.

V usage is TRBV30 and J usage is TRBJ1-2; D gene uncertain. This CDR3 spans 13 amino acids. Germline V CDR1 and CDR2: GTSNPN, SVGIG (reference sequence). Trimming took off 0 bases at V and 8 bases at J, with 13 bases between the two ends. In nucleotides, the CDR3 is TGTGCCTGGAGTGTAAGCAGGTTTGACGGCTACACCTTC. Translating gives CAWSVSRFDGYTF.